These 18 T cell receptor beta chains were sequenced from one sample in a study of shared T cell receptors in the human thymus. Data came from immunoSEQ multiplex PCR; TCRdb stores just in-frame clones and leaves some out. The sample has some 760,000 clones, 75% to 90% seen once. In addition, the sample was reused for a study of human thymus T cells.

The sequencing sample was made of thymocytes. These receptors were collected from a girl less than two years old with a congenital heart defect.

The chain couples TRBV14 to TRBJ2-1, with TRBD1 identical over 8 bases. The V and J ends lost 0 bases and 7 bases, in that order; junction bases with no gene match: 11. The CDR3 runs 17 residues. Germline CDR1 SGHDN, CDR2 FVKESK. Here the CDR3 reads CASSQDRGCRQGNEQFF. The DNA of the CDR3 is TGTGCCAGCAGCCAAGATCGGGGATGCCGACAGGGGAATGAGCAGTTCTTC.

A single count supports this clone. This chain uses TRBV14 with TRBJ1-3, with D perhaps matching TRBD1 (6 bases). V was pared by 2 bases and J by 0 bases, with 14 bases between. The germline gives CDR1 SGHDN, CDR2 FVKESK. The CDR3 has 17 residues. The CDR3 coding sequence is TGTGCCAGCAGCCAAAAGGGGACAATTCCCTCTGGAAACACCATATATTTT. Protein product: CASSQKGTIPSGNTIYF.

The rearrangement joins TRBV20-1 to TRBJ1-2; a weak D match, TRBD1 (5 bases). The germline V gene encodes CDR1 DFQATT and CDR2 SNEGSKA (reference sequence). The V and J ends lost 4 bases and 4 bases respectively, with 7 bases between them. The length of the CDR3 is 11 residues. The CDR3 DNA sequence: TGCAGTGCTAAAGACAGCTATGGCTACACCTTC. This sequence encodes CSAKDSYGYTF.

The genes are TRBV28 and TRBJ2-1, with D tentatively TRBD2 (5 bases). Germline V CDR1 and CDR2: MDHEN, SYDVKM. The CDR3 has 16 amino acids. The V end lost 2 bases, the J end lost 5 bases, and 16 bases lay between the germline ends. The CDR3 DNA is TGTGCCAGCAGTTTACTCCCGGGAACTCTCGACAATGAGCAGTTCTTC. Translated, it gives CASSLLPGTLDNEQFF.

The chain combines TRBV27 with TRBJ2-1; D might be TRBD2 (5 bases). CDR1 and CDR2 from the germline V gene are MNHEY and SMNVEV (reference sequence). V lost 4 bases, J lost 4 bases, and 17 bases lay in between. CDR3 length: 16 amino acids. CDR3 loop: CASSWERGRPYNEQFF. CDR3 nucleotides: TGTGCCAGCAGTTGGGAAAGAGGGCGGCCGTACAATGAGCAGTTCTTC.

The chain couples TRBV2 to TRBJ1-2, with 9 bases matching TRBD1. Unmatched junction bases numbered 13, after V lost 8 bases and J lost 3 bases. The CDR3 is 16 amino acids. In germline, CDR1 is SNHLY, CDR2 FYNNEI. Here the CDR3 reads CASGPGQGPHYYGYTF. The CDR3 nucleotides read TGTGCCAGCGGACCGGGACAGGGACCCCATTACTATGGCTACACCTTC. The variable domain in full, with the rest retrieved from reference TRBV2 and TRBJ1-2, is EPEVTQTPSHQVTQMGQEVILRCVPISNHLYFYWYRQILGQKVEFLVSFYNNEISEKSEIFDDQFSVERPDGSNFTLKIRSTKLEDSAMYFCASGPGQGPHYYGYTFGSGTRLTVV.

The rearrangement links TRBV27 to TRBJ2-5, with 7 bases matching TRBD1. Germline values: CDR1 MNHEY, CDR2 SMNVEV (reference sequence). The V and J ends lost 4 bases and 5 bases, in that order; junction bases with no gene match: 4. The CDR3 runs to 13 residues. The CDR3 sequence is CASSCGTAETQYF. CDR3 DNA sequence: TGTGCCAGCAGTTGTGGGACAGCGGAGACCCAGTACTTC.

CDR3 in DNA: TGCGCCAGCTACCGAGGAGACCCGTTCTTC. Translating gives CASYRGDPFF. The chain has TRBV4-3 and TRBJ2-1; the D is unclear. This CDR3 has 10 amino acids. Germline assignment: CDR1 LGHNA and CDR2 YSLEER. Trimming cost V 8 bases and J 15 bases, with 14 bases left between them.

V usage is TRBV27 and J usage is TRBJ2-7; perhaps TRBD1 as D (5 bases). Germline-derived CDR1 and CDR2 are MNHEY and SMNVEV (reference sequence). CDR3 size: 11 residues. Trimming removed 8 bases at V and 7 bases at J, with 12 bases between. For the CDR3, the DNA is TGTGCCAGCGGAACAGGTTCTGAGCAGTACTTC. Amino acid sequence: CASGTGSEQYF.

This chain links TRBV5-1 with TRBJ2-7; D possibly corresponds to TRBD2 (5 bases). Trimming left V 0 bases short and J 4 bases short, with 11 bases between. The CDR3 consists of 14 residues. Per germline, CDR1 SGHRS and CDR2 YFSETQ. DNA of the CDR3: TGCGCCAGCAGCTTGGAGGACTCCCAGTACGAGCAGTACTTC. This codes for CASSLEDSQYEQYF.

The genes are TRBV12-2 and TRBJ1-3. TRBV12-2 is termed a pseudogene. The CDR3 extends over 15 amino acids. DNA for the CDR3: TGTGCAAGTCGCTTAGGGAGCCACTCTGGAAACACCATATATTTT. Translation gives CASRLGSHSGNTIYF.

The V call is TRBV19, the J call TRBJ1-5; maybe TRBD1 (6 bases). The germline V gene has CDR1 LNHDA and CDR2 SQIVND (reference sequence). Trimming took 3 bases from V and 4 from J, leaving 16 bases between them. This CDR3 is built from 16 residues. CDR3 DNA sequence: TGTGCCAGTAGTATGGGGGCCCCATCAATAAATCAGCCCCAGCATTTT. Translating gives CASSMGAPSINQPQHF.

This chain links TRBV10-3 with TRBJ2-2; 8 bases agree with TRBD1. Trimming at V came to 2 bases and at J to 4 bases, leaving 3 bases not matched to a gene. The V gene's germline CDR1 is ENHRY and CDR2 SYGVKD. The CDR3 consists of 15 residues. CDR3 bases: TGTGCCATCAGTGAGAAAGACAGGGGCACCGGGGAGCTGTTTTTT. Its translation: CAISEKDRGTGELFF.

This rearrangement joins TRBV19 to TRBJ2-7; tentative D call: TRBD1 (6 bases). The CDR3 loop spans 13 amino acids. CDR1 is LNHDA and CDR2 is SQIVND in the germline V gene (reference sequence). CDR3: CAVAYRVGYEQYF. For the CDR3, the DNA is TGTGCAGTAGCATACAGGGTAGGATACGAGCAGTACTTC.

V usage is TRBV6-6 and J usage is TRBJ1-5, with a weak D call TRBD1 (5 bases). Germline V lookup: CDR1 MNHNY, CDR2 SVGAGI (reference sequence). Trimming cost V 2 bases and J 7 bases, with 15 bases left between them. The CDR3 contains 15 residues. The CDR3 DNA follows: TGTGCCAGCAGTTACGACCCAGGGCCTGGGCAGCCCCAGCATTTT. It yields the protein CASSYDPGPGQPQHF.

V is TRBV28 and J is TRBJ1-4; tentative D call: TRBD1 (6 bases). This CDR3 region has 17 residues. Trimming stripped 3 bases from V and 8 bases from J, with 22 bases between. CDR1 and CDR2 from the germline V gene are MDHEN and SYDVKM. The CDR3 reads CASSLTGQGAWGEKLFF. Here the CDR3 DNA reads TGTGCCAGCAGTTTGACGGGACAAGGGGCTTGGGGCGAAAAACTGTTTTTT.

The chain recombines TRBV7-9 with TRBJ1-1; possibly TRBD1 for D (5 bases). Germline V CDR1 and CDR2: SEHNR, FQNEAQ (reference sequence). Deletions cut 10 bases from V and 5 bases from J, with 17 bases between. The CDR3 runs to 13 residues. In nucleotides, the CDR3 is TGTGCCATCGTATTCCGGGGGGGGACTGAAGCTTTCTTT. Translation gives CAIVFRGGTEAFF. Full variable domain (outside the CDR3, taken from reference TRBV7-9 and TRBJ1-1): DTGVSQNPRHKITKRGQNVTFRCDPISEHNRLYWYRQTLGQGPEFLTYFQNEAQLEKSRLLSDRFSAERPKGSFSTLEIQRTEQGDSAMYLCAIVFRGGTEAFFGQGTRLTVV.

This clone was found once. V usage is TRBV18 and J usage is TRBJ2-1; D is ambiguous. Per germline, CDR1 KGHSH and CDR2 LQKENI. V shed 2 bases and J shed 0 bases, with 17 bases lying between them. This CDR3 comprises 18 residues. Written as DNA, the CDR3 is TGTGCCAGCTCACCATTTCTCCCCGTAATCTTCTCCTACAATGAGCAGTTCTTC. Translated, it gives CASSPFLPVIFSYNEQFF.